This is a list of T cell receptor beta chains from one sample in a study of graft-versus-host responses after intestinal transplantation. Clones were read by immunoSEQ multiplex PCR, and TCRdb kept only the in-frame ones, dropping some. The data show approximately 100,000 clones, roughly 86% seen once. The sample in question was PBMCs, obtained 255 days after intestinal transplant. The receptors stem from a human patient who received an intestinal transplant, so some T cells may come from the graft donor. CDR3s include the opening cysteine and the closing phenylalanine or tryptophan. D genes are given only for firm matches. Where a row states a size, it is once, few, many or the class of an expanded clone; other rows omit it.

cdr3_aa | cdr3_nt | v_call | d_call | j_call | cdr3_length | clone_size
CASSYLAGTGELFF | TGTGCCAGCAGTTATCTAGCTGGCACCGGGGAGCTGTTTTTT | TRBV27 | NA | TRBJ2-2 | 14 | NA
CASSLTDTGELFF | TGTGCCAGCAGTTTAACGGACACCGGGGAGCTGTTTTTT | TRBV28 | NA | TRBJ2-2 | 13 | few
CASSLLGQGSYEQYF | TGTGCCAGCAGTTTATTGGGACAGGGGTCCTACGAGCAGTACTTC | TRBV27 | TRBD1 | TRBJ2-7 | 15 | NA
CATTGDRGYTF | TGTGCCACCACAGGGGACCGTGGCTACACCTTC | TRBV10-3 | TRBD1 | TRBJ1-2 | 11 | NA
CASRATQSGGNEQFF | TGCGCCAGCAGGGCGACGCAAAGCGGGGGGAATGAGCAGTTCTTC | TRBV5-1 | TRBD2 | TRBJ2-1 | 15 | NA
CASSLSGGAGGEQYF | TGTGCCAGCAGTTTATCGGGGGGCGCGGGTGGGGAGCAGTACTTC | TRBV28 | NA | TRBJ2-5 | 15 | once
CASSQLSGGSYNEQFF | TGCGCCAGCAGCCAACTTAGCGGGGGCTCCTACAATGAGCAGTTCTTC | TRBV4-3 | TRBD2 | TRBJ2-1 | 16 | few
CASSLVAGGTGELFF | TGCGCCAGCAGCTTGGTAGCGGGAGGGACCGGGGAGCTGTTTTTT | TRBV5-1 | TRBD2 | TRBJ2-2 | 15 | NA
CASSITRELEQFF | TGTGCCAGTAGTATAACTCGAGAGCTTGAGCAGTTCTTC | TRBV19 | NA | TRBJ2-1 | 13 | NA
CSVLGQGVYNEQFF | TGCAGCGTTCTTGGACAGGGGGTTTACAATGAGCAGTTCTTC | TRBV29-1 | TRBD1 | TRBJ2-1 | 14 | NA
CASSVTSGAGFLNEQFF | TGTGCCAGCAGTGTAACTAGCGGGGCTGGGTTTCTCAATGAGCAGTTCTTC | TRBV6-1 | TRBD2 | TRBJ2-1 | 17 | once
CASSHQSPGLAGDNEQFF | TGCGCCAGCAGCCATCAGTCGCCGGGACTAGCGGGAGATAATGAGCAGTTCTTC | TRBV4-1 | TRBD2 | TRBJ2-1 | 18 | NA
CASSIPPYSNQPQHF | TGTGCCAGTAGTATACCCCCATATAGCAATCAGCCCCAGCATTTT | TRBV19 | NA | TRBJ1-5 | 15 | NA
CASSRNSGGGNIQYF | TGTGCCAGCAGCCGTAATAGCGGGGGGGGAAACATTCAGTACTTC | TRBV7-8 | TRBD2 | TRBJ2-4 | 15 | NA
CASSILAGGYNEQFF | TGTGCCAGCAGCATTCTAGCGGGGGGTTACAATGAGCAGTTCTTC | TRBV11-1 | TRBD2 | TRBJ2-1 | 15 | NA
CASSLKDTQYF | TGCGCCAGCAGCTTGAAGGATACGCAGTATTTT | TRBV5-1 | NA | TRBJ2-3 | 11 | NA
CASSFLSSLPVEQYF | TGTGCCAGCAGTTTCCTCTCTTCGCTCCCGGTCGAGCAGTACTTC | TRBV27 | NA | TRBJ2-7 | 15 | NA
CASSQDLGSPLHF | TGCGCCAGCAGCCAAGATCTGGGATCACCCCTCCACTTT | TRBV4-1 | NA | TRBJ1-6 | 13 | NA
CASSLKPGTADDEQFF | TGTGCCAGCAGCCTCAAACCCGGGACTGCGGACGATGAGCAGTTCTTC | TRBV7-9 | NA | TRBJ2-1 | 16 | NA
CASSRTGGLYGYTF | TGTGCCAGCAGTAGGACAGGGGGCCTTTATGGCTACACCTTC | TRBV6-1 | TRBD1 | TRBJ1-2 | 14 | NA
CASAPGPGASDTQYF | TGTGCCAGCGCCCCGGGACCAGGGGCCTCAGATACGCAGTATTTT | TRBV7-9 | NA | TRBJ2-3 | 15 | NA
CASSTRLAGEDTQYF | TGTGCCAGCAGTACACGACTAGCGGGGGAGGATACGCAGTATTTT | TRBV27 | TRBD2 | TRBJ2-3 | 15 | NA
CASSPGSGGVETQYF | TGCGCCAGCAGCCCAGGTAGCGGGGGGGTGGAGACCCAGTACTTC | TRBV4-1 | TRBD2 | TRBJ2-5 | 15 | NA
CASSLEGTGASYEQYF | TGTGCCAGCAGCTTAGAAGGGACAGGGGCCTCCTACGAGCAGTACTTC | TRBV11-1 | TRBD1 | TRBJ2-7 | 16 | NA
CASIAGYTDTQYF | TGTGCCAGCATCGCGGGGTACACAGATACGCAGTATTTT | TRBV5-6 | NA | TRBJ2-3 | 13 | NA
CASSPGPREQYF | TGTGCCAGCAGCCCGGGCCCTCGGGAGCAGTACTTC | TRBV7-8 | NA | TRBJ2-7 | 12 | few
CASSEFRGAYNEQFF | TGTGCCAGCAGTGAATTCAGGGGAGCCTACAATGAGCAGTTCTTC | TRBV25-1 | NA | TRBJ2-1 | 15 | NA
CASSPEGASYGYTF | TGTGCCAGCTCACCGGAAGGGGCTAGCTATGGCTACACCTTC | TRBV18 | NA | TRBJ1-2 | 14 | NA
CASSPDRGDVGNSPLHF | TGTGCCAGCAGCCCCGATCGTGGGGACGTCGGAAATTCACCCCTCCACTTT | TRBV12-1 | NA | TRBJ1-6 | 17 | NA
CASSPPGLTGMNTEAFF | TGTGCCAGCTCACCACCGGGCCTAACAGGGATGAACACTGAAGCTTTCTTT | TRBV18 | NA | TRBJ1-1 | 17 | NA
CASSRDHQTGANVLTF | TGTGCCAGCAGCAGGGACCATCAAACTGGGGCCAACGTCCTGACTTTC | TRBV5-5 | NA | TRBJ2-6 | 16 | NA
CASSLVSTDTQYF | TGTGCCAGCAGCTTAGTGTCCACGGATACGCAGTATTTT | TRBV11-2 | NA | TRBJ2-3 | 13 | NA
CASSGGGGAGELFF | TGTGCCAGCAGCGGCGGGGGGGGAGCCGGGGAGCTGTTTTTT | TRBV9 | TRBD2 | TRBJ2-2 | 14 | NA
CASSLGDRLQETQYF | TGTGCCAGCAGCTTGGGGGACCGGCTCCAAGAGACCCAGTACTTC | TRBV5-8 | NA | TRBJ2-5 | 15 | NA
CASSERGAIRNQPQHF | TGTGCCAGCAGTGAACGGGGGGCTATTCGCAATCAGCCCCAGCATTTT | TRBV2 | NA | TRBJ1-5 | 16 | NA
CASSDGAAGNQPQHF | TGTGCCAGCAGTGACGGGGCAGCGGGTAATCAGCCCCAGCATTTT | TRBV19 | NA | TRBJ1-5 | 15 | NA
CAISEYGGDSRYGYTF | TGTGCCATCAGTGAATATGGTGGCGACAGTCGCTATGGCTACACCTTC | TRBV10-3 | NA | TRBJ1-2 | 16 | NA
CASSEAGTGTGYGYTF | TGTGCCAGCAGTGAAGCCGGGACCGGGACAGGCTATGGCTACACCTTC | TRBV2 | TRBD1 | TRBJ1-2 | 16 | NA
CASSYDGGPTEAFF | TGTGCCAGCAGTTACGATGGGGGCCCCACTGAAGCTTTCTTT | TRBV6-5 | NA | TRBJ1-1 | 14 | NA
CASSLISSGNTQYF | TGTGCCAGCAGCTTAATCTCAAGCGGGAATACGCAGTATTTT | TRBV7-9 | TRBD2 | TRBJ2-3 | 14 | few
CASSEDAGGASTEAFF | TGTGCCAGCAGTGAAGATGCGGGGGGGGCGAGCACTGAAGCTTTCTTT | TRBV6-1 | NA | TRBJ1-1 | 16 | many
CASVQGGRYGYTF | TGTGCCAGCGTCCAGGGAGGCAGGTATGGCTACACCTTC | TRBV6-1 | NA | TRBJ1-2 | 13 | few
CASSQDPRGTSSYNEQFF | TGCGCCAGCAGCCAAGACCCGAGGGGGACAAGCTCCTACAATGAGCAGTTCTTC | TRBV4-1 | NA | TRBJ2-1 | 18 | NA
CASSSSRKDEQFF | TGTGCCAGCAGCTCTTCGCGTAAGGATGAGCAGTTCTTC | TRBV5-4 | NA | TRBJ2-1 | 13 | NA
CASRGGGASQPQHF | TGTGCCAGCAGGGGTGGGGGGGCGAGTCAGCCCCAGCATTTT | TRBV27 | NA | TRBJ1-5 | 14 | NA
CASSQSRRGGRGETQYF | TGTGCCAGCAGCCAAAGTCGGCGGGGGGGCCGGGGAGAGACCCAGTACTTC | TRBV4-2 | TRBD2 | TRBJ2-5 | 17 | NA
CASSPYSVPYYEQYF | TGTGCCAGCAGCCCCTATTCCGTCCCTTACTACGAGCAGTACTTC | TRBV7-9 | NA | TRBJ2-7 | 15 | NA